One TCR beta chain is described in this entry. The protocol was immunoSEQ multiplex PCR, while the TCRdb copy is restricted to in-frame clones and leaves out a portion. This sample carries about 68,000 clones, about 93% of them seen once, and the ten largest clones take less than 6%. This entry belongs to a study of OX40 agonist ivuxolimab in advanced cancers. Germline lookup yields CDR1 SEHNR and CDR2 FQNEAQ (reference sequence). The CDR3 has 15 residues. V lost 3 bases, J lost 3 bases, and 12 bases lay in between. This receptor was obtained from an adult with an advanced solid tumor such as melanoma, head and neck, liver or kidney cancer. The chain couples TRBV7-9 to TRBJ2-1; tentatively, D is TRBD2 (5 bases). This sample comprised CD4+ or CD8+ T cells sorted from blood, obtained in a trial of the OX40 agonist ivuxolimab. The DNA of the CDR3 is TGTGCCAGCAGCTTGGCACTAGGTGTCTACAATGAGCAGTTCTTC. Translation: CASSLALGVYNEQFF.